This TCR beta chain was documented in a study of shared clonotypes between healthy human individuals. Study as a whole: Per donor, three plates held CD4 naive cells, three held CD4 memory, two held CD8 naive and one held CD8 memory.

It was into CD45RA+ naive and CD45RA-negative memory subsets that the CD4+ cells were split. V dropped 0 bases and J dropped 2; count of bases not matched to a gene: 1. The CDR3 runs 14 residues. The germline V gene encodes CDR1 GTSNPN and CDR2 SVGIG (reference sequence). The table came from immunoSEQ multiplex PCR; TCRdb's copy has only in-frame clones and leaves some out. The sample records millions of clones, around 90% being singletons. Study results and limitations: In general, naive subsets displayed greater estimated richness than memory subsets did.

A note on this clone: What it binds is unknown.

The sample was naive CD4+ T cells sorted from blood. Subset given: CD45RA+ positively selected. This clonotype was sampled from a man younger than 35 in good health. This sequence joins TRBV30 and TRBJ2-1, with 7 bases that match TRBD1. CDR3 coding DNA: TGTGCCTGGAGTGTTCAGGGGGCCTACAATGAGCAGTTCTTC. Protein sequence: CAWSVQGAYNEQFF. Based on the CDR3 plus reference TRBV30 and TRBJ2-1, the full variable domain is SQTIHQWPATLVQPVGSPLSLECTVEGTSNPNLYWYRQAAGRGLQLLFYSVGIGQISSEVPQNLSASRPQDRQFILSSKKLLLSDSGFYLCAWSVQGAYNEQFFGPGTRLTVL.